Listed below are T cell receptor beta chains from one sample, sequenced in a study of T cell repertoires in cytomegalovirus infection. TCRdb redid the calling of the reads with MiXCR, one entry per CDR3 protein. The table includes 550,000 to 850,000 distinct CDR3 sequences, around a third detected once. These receptors' antigens are unknown. Here the sequenced sample was cultured PBMCs, taken from culture after CMV antigen stimulation. The source is a human donor in good health (CMV status not recorded). Some clones in this sample may be carry-over from other donors' samples. Both conserved end residues are part of each CDR3. Fields, in order: clone size, J gene, D gene, V gene, CDR3 protein, CDR3 DNA. D genes are given only for firm matches. Where a row states a size, it is once, few, many or the class of an expanded clone; other rows omit it.

few	TRBJ2-5	TRBD2	TRBV10-2	CATLTSGGDLDF	TGCGCCACCCTGACTAGCGGGGGGGACCTCGACTTC
.	TRBJ2-7	.	TRBV6-5	CASRRTEAYEQYF	TGTGCCAGCAGGCGGACAGAAGCCTACGAGCAGTACTTC
.	TRBJ2-2	.	TRBV6-5	CASGDRDRGSASGSPGELFF	TGTGCCAGCGGGGACCGGGACAGGGGCTCGGCTAGCGGGAGTCCGGGGGAGCTGTTTTTT
few	TRBJ2-1	.	TRBV7-9	CASSSRQPGPYNEQFF	TGTGCCAGCAGTTCCCGGCAACCGGGCCCCTACAATGAGCAGTTCTTC
.	TRBJ1-5	.	TRBV12-3/TRBV12-4	CASSAGERGGNQPQHF	TGTGCCAGCAGTGCCGGGGAAAGGGGTGGCAATCAGCCCCAGCATTTT
few	TRBJ2-1	.	TRBV19	CASSITSRSSYNEQFF	TGTGCCAGTAGTATCACTAGTCGGAGCTCCTACAATGAGCAGTTCTTC
many	TRBJ2-1	.	TRBV7-2	CASSLRTYNEQFF	TGTGCCAGCAGCTTGAGAACTTACAATGAGCAGTTCTTC
few	TRBJ2-1	.	TRBV2	CASSEELSYNEQFF	TGTGCCAGCAGTGAAGAGTTATCCTACAATGAGCAGTTCTTC
few	TRBJ2-5	TRBD1	TRBV7-9	CASSPRGQGSRETQYF	TGTGCCAGCAGCCCACGAGGACAGGGGAGTCGAGAGACCCAGTACTTC
many	TRBJ1-5	.	TRBV7-8	CASSLAANSNQPQHF	TGTGCCAGCAGCTTAGCGGCAAATAGCAATCAGCCCCAGCATTTT
few	TRBJ2-3	.	TRBV10-3	CAITPDVNIDTQYF	TGTGCCATCACCCCTGATGTGAACATTGATACGCAGTATTTT
.	TRBJ1-5	.	TRBV20-1	CSAIPGGGYQPQHF	TGCAGTGCTATTCCGGGGGGTGGATATCAGCCCCAGCATTTT
.	TRBJ2-2	TRBD2	TRBV19	CASSIWGRGGRELFF	TGTGCCAGTAGTATATGGGGGCGGGGGGGCCGGGAGCTGTTTTTT
.	TRBJ2-7	.	TRBV6-1	CASVGHGAIREQYF	TGTGCCAGCGTAGGACACGGGGCGATAAGGGAGCAGTACTTC
few	TRBJ2-5	.	TRBV7-9	CASSPALDSQETQYF	TGTGCCAGCAGCCCCGCGCTAGATAGCCAAGAGACCCAGTACTTC
.	TRBJ1-1	.	TRBV7-9	CASSPPDAGSNTEAFF	TGTGCCAGCAGCCCCCCGGACGCAGGGTCGAACACTGAAGCTTTCTTT
few	TRBJ2-7	.	TRBV11-2	CASSPIGGPLYEQYF	TGTGCCAGCAGCCCTATAGGGGGACCTTTGTACGAGCAGTACTTC
.	TRBJ2-5	.	TRBV29-1	CSATPSTQETQYF	TGCAGCGCCACACCGAGTACACAAGAGACCCAGTACTTC
many	TRBJ2-1	TRBD1	TRBV7-6	CASSRDRADEQFF	TGTGCCAGCAGCCGGGACAGGGCGGATGAGCAGTTCTTC
.	TRBJ2-5	TRBD2	TRBV20-1	CSARRASGVQETQYF	TGCAGTGCTCGTAGGGCTAGCGGGGTCCAAGAGACCCAGTACTTC
few	TRBJ1-4	TRBD1	TRBV7-6	CASSPPGGTGWEKLFF	TGTGCCAGCAGCCCACCCGGAGGGACAGGGTGGGAAAAACTGTTTTTT
.	TRBJ2-2	.	TRBV7-8	CASSLIEQGNTGELFF	TGTGCCAGCAGCTTAATTGAACAGGGGAACACCGGGGAGCTGTTTTTT
.	TRBJ2-1	TRBD2	TRBV20-1	CSGARPAGLAGSNEQFF	TGCAGTGGGGCGAGGCCCGCGGGACTAGCGGGATCCAATGAGCAGTTCTTC
few	TRBJ1-4	.	TRBV12-3/TRBV12-4	CASSLAEGINEKLFF	TGTGCCAGCAGTTTAGCGGAAGGGATTAATGAAAAACTGTTTTTT
few	TRBJ2-7	.	TRBV7-8	CASSRAPDSSLPREQYF	TGTGCCAGCAGCCGAGCGCCGGACAGTTCCCTGCCTCGTGAGCAGTACTTC
.	TRBJ1-6	TRBD1	TRBV2	CASSLPDSTGKVTLHF	TGTGCCAGCAGTCTCCCAGATTCGACAGGGAAGGTGACCCTCCACTTT
once	TRBJ1-1	.	TRBV5-5	CASSKSGIYTEAFF	TGTGCCAGCAGCAAAAGCGGGATTTACACTGAAGCTTTCTTT
few	TRBJ2-3	.	TRBV6-5	CASTSSPLASTDTQYF	TGTGCCAGTACGTCCTCGCCTCTCGCAAGCACAGATACGCAGTATTTT
.	TRBJ2-5	.	TRBV6-2/TRBV6-3	CASSYKLAQETQYF	TGTGCCAGCAGTTACAAACTAGCCCAAGAGACCCAGTACTTC
few	TRBJ2-2	.	TRBV7-2	CASSLEAGATGELFF	TGTGCCAGCAGCTTAGAGGCTGGGGCCACCGGGGAGCTGTTTTTT
once	TRBJ1-2	.	TRBV18	CASSPGPHYGYTF	TGTGCCAGCTCACCAGGACCCCACTATGGCTACACCTTC
.	TRBJ2-1	TRBD2	TRBV4-3	CASSLKGYGGGEQFF	TGCGCCAGCAGCCTTAAGGGATATGGGGGGGGTGAGCAGTTCTTC
few	TRBJ2-7	TRBD1	TRBV12-3/TRBV12-4	CASKGQLPYEQYF	TGTGCCAGTAAGGGACAGCTCCCCTACGAGCAGTACTTC
.	TRBJ1-3	TRBD1	TRBV2	CASREGQGASGNTIYF	TGTGCCAGCAGGGAAGGACAGGGGGCTTCTGGAAACACCATATATTTT
once	TRBJ2-3	.	TRBV2	CASSEPNTQYF	TGTGCCAGCAGTGAACCTAATACGCAGTATTTT
.	TRBJ2-7	.	TRBV29-1	CSVSSSYEQYF	TGCAGCGTCTCCAGCTCCTACGAGCAGTACTTC